This is a list of T cell receptor beta chains from one sample in a study of T cell repertoires in ileal Crohn's disease. The protocol was immunoSEQ multiplex PCR, while the TCRdb copy is restricted to in-frame clones and leaves out a portion. Altogether approximately 7,300 clones are present, about 73% being singletons, with the ten largest covering about 29%. The sequenced sample was ileal tissue. The receptors derive from an adult with Crohn's disease. Both conserved end residues are part of each CDR3.

>TRBV7-9|TRBJ1-5
CASSDPPGTGSNQPQHF
>TRBV29-1|TRBJ1-1
CSVFKDPEAFF
>TRBV5-1|TRBJ1-4
CASSPGRYNEKLFF
>TRBV11-2|TRBJ2-3
CASSLGRDRTDTQYF
>TRBV7-9|TRBJ2-1
CASSVGLAGGGNEQFF
>TRBV7-6|TRBJ1-4
CASSGPQGVSNEKLFF
>TRBV10-2|TRBJ2-5
CASSGGGGETQYF
>TRBV7-3|TRBJ1-1
CASSFPRNTEAFF
>TRBV28|TRBJ1-4
CASNQRLWATNEKLFF
>TRBV18|TRBJ1-5
CASTGQGAGQPQHF
>TRBV6-1|TRBJ1-1
CASSDRVGAFF